A single sample gave rise to the 9 T cell receptor beta chains below, sequenced in a study of vaccination and CD4 T cells after COVID-19. Treatment meaning: approximately nine-day PBMC culture with coronavirus spike peptide pools or control peptides (ViraFEST assay). An Oncomine TCR Beta short-read assay was used to sequence the DNA from cultured CD4+ T cells. TCRdb recomputed calls from the PCR reads with MiXCR, one row per CDR3 protein. This sample has approximately 12,000 distinct CDR3 sequences, with around 30% found just once. No cognate antigen is known for these TCRs. Material: cultured CD4+ T cells from blood. These receptors were taken from a human donor with COVID-19.

The genes are TRBV19 and TRBJ1-5; D remains ambiguous. The CDR3 has 16 residues. Germline V gene data show CDR1 as LNHDA and CDR2 as SQIVND (reference sequence). With 3 bases removed from V and 1 base from J, the gap between germline ends came to 13 bases. CDR3 DNA: TGTGCCAGTAGTATCCCGAAAGCGGACAGCAATCAGCCCCAGCATTTT. Encoded protein: CASSIPKADSNQPQHF.

The V call is TRBV14, the J call TRBJ1-2; D unresolved. The V and J ends lost 1 base and 2 bases respectively, with 8 bases between them. Germline V gene lookup returns CDR1 SGHDN and CDR2 FVKESK. The CDR3 covers 14 residues. The CDR3 DNA reads as TGTGCCAGCAGCCAAGCAGCCCGAAACTATGGCTACACCTTC. It is translated as CASSQAARNYGYTF.

The chain uses TRBV21-1 and TRBJ2-3. TRBV21-1 is termed a pseudogene. The CDR3 is made up of 11 amino acids. As DNA, the CDR3 is TGTGCCAGCAGCAACCCGGATACGCAGTATTTT. Its protein product is CASSNPDTQYF.

This clonotype occurred a few times. The chain links TRBV6-1 to TRBJ2-7; D is uncertain. The CDR3 runs 11 residues. Trimming stripped 10 bases from V and 0 bases from J, with 7 bases between. Germline CDR1 and CDR2: MNHNS and SASEGT. The CDR3 spells CATESSYEQYF. In nucleotides, the CDR3 is TGTGCCACTGAGAGCTCCTACGAGCAGTACTTC.

CDR3 coding DNA: TGCAGTGCTAGAGTAGGGGATTTGGGCAATCAGCCCCAGCATTTT. Translated: CSARVGDLGNQPQHF. The gene calls are TRBV20-1 and TRBJ1-5, with D possibly TRBD1 on 5 matching bases. V gave up 1 base and J gave up 2 bases, with 12 bases separating them. This CDR3 contains 15 residues. Per the germline V gene, CDR1 is DFQATT and CDR2 is SNEGSKA (reference sequence).

The chain joins TRBV20-1 to TRBJ2-3; D possibly corresponds to TRBD1 (5 bases). The CDR3 length is 11 residues. CDR1 is DFQATT, CDR2 SNEGSKA, per germline (reference sequence). V was cut by 5 bases and J by 5 bases, with 8 bases left in between. The chain's CDR3 is CSAFQGDTQYF. In DNA form, the CDR3 reads TGCAGTGCTTTCCAGGGAGATACGCAGTATTTT.

This rearrangement joins TRBV10-3 to TRBJ1-1; D might be TRBD1 (5 bases). The CDR3 is made up of 13 amino acids. V was cut by 2 bases and J by 5 bases, with 9 bases left in between. The germline V gene has CDR1 ENHRY and CDR2 SYGVKD. The CDR3 coding sequence is TGTGCCATCAGTGAGACTGAGGGGACTGAAGCTTTCTTT. Translated: CAISETEGTEAFF.

This chain uses TRBV11-3 with TRBJ2-2; D call uncertain. The germline V gene encodes CDR1 SGHNT and CDR2 YENEEA. The length of the CDR3 is 15 residues. Trimming shortened V by 4 bases and J by 1 base, and 10 bases separated the two germline ends. The CDR3 DNA reads as TGTGCCAGCAGCTCCCGCGGCAAGAACACCGGGGAGCTGTTTTTT. This translates into CASSSRGKNTGELFF.

This clonotype has more than one count but fewer than ten. This chain connects TRBV19 to TRBJ1-5, with D possibly TRBD1 on 5 matching bases. Germline V gives CDR1 LNHDA, CDR2 SQIVND (reference sequence). This CDR3 has 14 amino acids. V was clipped by 5 bases and J by 2 bases, with 10 bases between them. The CDR3 spells CASSAGEGNQPQHF. The DNA of the CDR3 is TGTGCCAGTAGTGCGGGGGAGGGCAATCAGCCCCAGCATTTT.